This T cell receptor (beta chain) stems from a study of regulatory T cells in long-lasting Graves disease. General study results and limits: The researchers studied only peripheral blood, not thyroid tissue.

As to time point: newly diagnosed GD, antithyroid drugs for less than 3 months. The TCR library was prepared using RNA isolated from PBMCs. Of note for this clonotype: Its antigen is unidentified.

Both iRepertoire HTBI primers and Arm-PCR of CDR3 regions were used to build the TCR beta libraries. A single record per CDR3 protein comes from TCRdb applying MiXCR to the multiplex PCR reads. This table holds about 450,000 distinct CDR3 sequences, 16% found once. This sample was also put to use in a study of T cells in Graves' hyperthyroidism and ophthalmopathy. Per that paper: Stable disease denoted Graves' hyperthyroidism without ophthalmopathy progression within 18 months. The HTBI set primed first-round TCR CDR3 RT-PCR. Ophthalmopathy was identified by the model a median around 5.9 months ahead of onset.

The sequencing used peripheral blood mononuclear cells (PBMCs), collected at new diagnosis, from a patient treated with antithyroid drugs. This TCR was sampled from a young woman with Graves disease.

For the CDR3, the DNA is TGTGCCACCAGCCGGCGAGGGCGAGAGACCCAGTACTTC. Its protein product is CATSRRGRETQYF. The gene calls are TRBV15 and TRBJ2-5; tentative D call: TRBD2 (5 bases). V was pared by 5 bases and J by 4 bases, with 11 bases between. The germline CDR1 and CDR2 sequences are LNHNV and YYDKDF (reference sequence). The CDR3 consists of 13 residues.